This T cell receptor (beta chain) originates from a study of shared clonotypes between healthy human individuals. Overall study context: CD4 naive and CD4 memory each took three plates per donor, while CD8 naive took two and CD8 memory one.

Genomic DNA of each subset was evenly split across several immunoSEQ plates. Sorted-subset replicate PCRs used approximately 190 ng of genomic DNA. This amount corresponded to 25,000 to 30,000 T cell genomes. Sequencing was performed with immunoSEQ multiplex PCR; in TCRdb, only in-frame clones are kept and a portion is missing. Of over 2 million clones detected, 90% to 95% appear once; the ten largest clones hold 0.1% to 0.15%. Germline assignment: CDR1 LNHDA and CDR2 SQIVND (reference sequence). The V end was cut by 5 bases, the J end by 13 bases, with 12 bases between. The CDR3 is made up of 12 amino acids.

The source material was naive CD4+ T cells sorted from blood. Subset specified: CD45RA+ positively selected. The genes are TRBV19 and TRBJ1-6, with a weak D call TRBD1 (5 bases). This sequence was found in a man aged 18 to 30 in good health. CDR3 loop: CASSARESPLHF. CDR3 DNA sequence: TGTGCCAGTAGTGCCAGGGAGTCGCCCCTCCACTTT.